This TCR beta chain was found in a study of PD-L1 blockade in urothelial cancer. Overall study context: The patients' atezolizumab therapy, 1,200 mg intravenously every 3 weeks, started in the mid-2010s.

General study points: TCR clonality was measured in pretreatment peripheral blood. Clonality below the median predicted better survival.

Locally advanced or metastatic urothelial carcinoma affected the patients. Notes on this clone: Its antigen remains unknown.

Some clones are missing from TCRdb's copy, which holds only in-frame ones; the method was immunoSEQ multiplex PCR. Among 35,000 to 50,000 clones listed, approximately 77% were seen once. V was clipped by 5 bases and J by 2 bases; unmatched bases: 7. Germline CDR1 SGHVS, CDR2 FQNEAQ. This CDR3 is 15 amino acids long. J is TRBJ2-7 and V is TRBV7-8; 9 bases fit TRBD2. This TCR derives from a man aged 65 to 79 with urothelial cancer. Sample: PBMCs, taken around atezolizumab (anti-PD-L1) treatment. The CDR3 loop is CASSAVLAGPYEQYF. CDR3 sequence (DNA): TGTGCCAGCAGCGCAGTCCTAGCGGGACCCTACGAGCAGTACTTC.